This TCR beta chain is from a study of spatial heterogeneity in lung cancer. V lost 3 bases, J lost 0 bases, and 3 bases lay in between. Looked up from germline, CDR1 is SEHNR and CDR2 is FQNEAQ (reference sequence). There are 13 residues in the CDR3. TCRdb analysed the 5' RACE reads with MiXCR anew, one entry per CDR3 protein. This table holds approximately 44,000 distinct CDR3 sequences, approximately 13% found once. Time point denoted: sample taken at primary tumor resection. Sequencing of whole RNA from tumor, nontumor lung or frozen PBMC involved no sorting. Many counts were recorded for this clonotype.

The rearrangement links TRBV7-9 to TRBJ1-3; D ambiguous. This sample comprised PBMCs, obtained at surgery. The TCR sequence derives from a male donor with early-stage non-small cell lung cancer. The CDR3 protein is CASSLSSGNTIYF. The CDR3, as DNA: TGTGCCAGCAGCTTGAGCTCTGGAAACACCATATATTTT.